The 19 T cell receptor beta chains below come from one sample, sequenced in a study of T cell responses to AZD1222 COVID-19 vaccine. Sequenced by immunoSEQ multiplex PCR; TCRdb stores in-frame clones only, minus some. The sample has over 110,000 clones, 80% to 90% seen once; the top ten hold 5.5%. Sequenced here: peripheral blood, sampled on day 0 of AZD1222 vaccination. The receptors were sampled from an adult in good health.

The chain recombines TRBV10-3 with TRBJ1-4; a weak D match, TRBD1 (5 bases). The V and J ends lost 0 bases and 8 bases respectively, with 16 bases between them. Germline V lookup: CDR1 ENHRY, CDR2 SYGVKD. This CDR3 comprises 16 residues. Here the CDR3 reads CAISESIAGVREKLFF. The CDR3 DNA sequence: TGTGCCATCAGTGAGTCGATTGCGGGGGTTAGGGAAAAACTGTTTTTT.

This clone has just a few counts. The gene calls are TRBV19 and TRBJ2-3; 8 bases are shared with TRBD1. V lost 4 bases, J lost 3 bases, and 6 bases stayed unmatched. Germline V CDR1 and CDR2: LNHDA, SQIVND (reference sequence). CDR3 length equals 15 residues. The CDR3 DNA reads TGTGCCAGTAGTACAGGGGGCTTGGGGACAGATACGCAGTATTTT. Its protein is CASSTGGLGTDTQYF.

V usage is TRBV28 and J usage is TRBJ2-1; 11 bases fit TRBD2. There are 15 residues in the CDR3. Germline trimming cut 5 bases from V and 14 bases from J; bases unmatched to any gene: 14. CDR1 is MDHEN and CDR2 is SYDVKM in the germline V gene. This chain's CDR3 is CASSLPLAGGGVEFF. The CDR3 coding sequence is TGTGCCAGCAGTCTCCCCCTAGCGGGAGGTGGAGTCGAGTTCTTC. The full variable domain, its missing parts supplied by reference TRBV28 and TRBJ2-1, is DVKVTQSSRYLVKRTGEKVFLECVQDMDHENMFWYRQDPGLGLRLIYFSYDVKMKEKGDIPEGYSVSREKKERFSLILESASTNQTSMYLCASSLPLAGGGVEFFGPGTRLTVL.

CDR3 in amino acids: CASSLELDSPNEKLFF. The CDR3 DNA reads as TGTGCCAGCAGTTTGGAATTGGACAGTCCTAATGAAAAACTGTTTTTT. The rearrangement joins TRBV28 to TRBJ1-4; perhaps TRBD1 as D (6 bases). CDR1 is MDHEN, CDR2 SYDVKM, per germline. This CDR3 contains 16 residues. V lost 3 bases and J lost 3, with 14 bases in between.

The chain links TRBV18 to TRBJ2-7; TRBD1 is a possible D gene (6 bases). The V end lost 3 bases, the J end lost 5 bases, and 20 bases lay between the germline ends. The CDR3 extends over 16 amino acids. Germline assignment: CDR1 KGHSH and CDR2 LQKENI. CDR3 residues: CASSPRHQGYLNEQYF. CDR3 nucleotides: TGTGCCAGCTCACCTCGGCACCAGGGGTATTTGAACGAGCAGTACTTC.

J is TRBJ1-2 and V is TRBV14, with D possibly matching TRBD1 (5 bases). V was pared by 3 bases and J by 4 bases, with 18 bases between. The length of the CDR3 is 16 residues. The V gene's germline CDR1 is SGHDN and CDR2 FVKESK. The CDR3 coding sequence is TGTGCCAGCAGCCAGGGTTTGCGGGGCCGAGGCTATGGCTACACCTTC. Translating gives CASSQGLRGRGYGYTF.

The chain links TRBV11-2 to TRBJ2-3; 11 bases are shared with TRBD1. There are 15 residues in the CDR3. The junction had 4 bases not matched to a gene; V was cut back by 5 bases and J by 3 bases. Per the germline V gene, CDR1 is SGHAT and CDR2 is FQNNGV. Written as DNA, the CDR3 is TGTGCCAGCAGCCTAGGACAGGGGGCAACAGATACGCAGTATTTT. Its protein is CASSLGQGATDTQYF.

The J gene is TRBJ1-4, the V gene TRBV4-3, with D unresolved. This CDR3 comprises 16 residues. The V gene lost 3 bases and the J gene lost 8 bases, with 19 bases spanning the gap. CDR1 and CDR2 (germline): LGHNA, YSLEER. CDR3 region: CASSHGRASQGEKLFF. The CDR3 coding sequence is TGCGCCAGCAGCCATGGACGGGCCTCCCAAGGGGAAAAACTGTTTTTT.

The count of this clone is one. The chain joins TRBV4-3 to TRBJ2-3, with a tentative D call TRBD1 (6 bases). The germline gives CDR1 LGHNA, CDR2 YSLEER. With 1 base removed from V and 4 bases from J, the gap between germline ends came to 15 bases. CDR3 size: 16 residues. This CDR3 reads CASSQGISGTPDTQYF. CDR3 in DNA: TGCGCCAGCAGCCAAGGGATTTCCGGGACACCAGATACGCAGTATTTT.

The chain combines TRBV6-2 or TRBV6-3 with TRBJ2-7; 8 bases agree with TRBD2. The length of the CDR3 is 15 residues. Per the germline V gene, CDR1 is MNHEY and CDR2 is SVGEGT. With V trimmed by 5 bases and J by 6 bases, 12 bases remained unmatched. For the CDR3, the DNA is TGTGCCAGCAGTAGAACCGGGACTAGGGCCTCCGAGCAGTACTTC. Its translation is CASSRTGTRASEQYF.

The chain is built from TRBV9 and TRBJ2-1; the match to TRBD1 covers 7 bases. Per the germline V gene, CDR1 is SGDLS and CDR2 is YYNGEE. The trim removed 6 bases at V and 4 bases at J, leaving 7 bases unmatched. The CDR3 is made up of 14 amino acids. CDR3 loop: CASTRGNLYNEQFF. For the CDR3, the DNA is TGTGCCAGCACCAGGGGGAACCTATACAATGAGCAGTTCTTC.

This chain connects TRBV7-9 to TRBJ2-1, with TRBD2 matching over 10 bases. This CDR3 has 15 amino acids. From germline, CDR1 is SEHNR and CDR2 FQNEAQ (reference sequence). Trimming took 7 bases from V and 7 from J; bases not matched to a gene: 10. The CDR3 DNA reads TGTGCCAGCACCCCCGGACCGGGACTAGCGAATGAGCAGTTCTTC. Its translation: CASTPGPGLANEQFF.

Concerning this clone itself: Germline and junction disagree at one end, which may indicate a read error. The rearrangement uses TRBV4-3 and TRBJ2-7; 14 bases map to TRBD2. The CDR3 is 18 residues long. Germline V gene data show CDR1 as LGHNA and CDR2 as YSLEER. In nucleotides, the CDR3 is TGCGCCAGCAGCCAAGATTACGAGGGACTAGCGGGAGTGTTGGCCCCAACCTTC. Amino acids: CASSQDYEGLAGVLAPTF.

This chain uses TRBV2 with TRBJ1-5, with unresolved D. The germline V and J ends were trimmed by 1 base and 11 bases, with 15 bases remaining between them. This CDR3 is 14 amino acids long. Germline CDR1 SNHLY, CDR2 FYNNEI. CDR3: CASSEVTPVGSQHF. The CDR3, as DNA: TGTGCCAGCAGTGAAGTGACACCAGTTGGGTCCCAGCATTTT. The variable domain in full, with the rest retrieved from reference TRBV2 and TRBJ1-5, is EPEVTQTPSHQVTQMGQEVILRCVPISNHLYFYWYRQILGQKVEFLVSFYNNEISEKSEIFDDQFSVERPDGSNFTLKIRSTKLEDSAMYFCASSEVTPVGSQHFGDGTRLSIL.

V gene TRBV4-3 combines with J gene TRBJ1-1; no definite D call. The CDR3 sequence is 16 residues long. CDR1 LGHNA and CDR2 YSLEER come from the germline V gene. Trimming cost V 1 base and J 4 bases, with 16 bases left between them. The DNA for the CDR3 is TGCGCCAGCAGCCAAGGGTTGCGGGAGTTGAGCACTGAAGCTTTCTTT. This codes for CASSQGLRELSTEAFF.

The chain combines TRBV28 with TRBJ2-1; D may be TRBD2 (5 bases). This CDR3 has 15 residues. Per germline, CDR1 MDHEN and CDR2 SYDVKM. Trimming took 5 bases from V and 7 from J, leaving 18 bases between them. The CDR3 loop is CASSSRGLPGNEQFF. In DNA form, the CDR3 reads TGTGCCAGCAGTAGTCGAGGACTGCCGGGGAATGAGCAGTTCTTC.

The rearrangement uses TRBV5-1 and TRBJ1-1; no definite D call. CDR3 length: 15 residues. CDR1 and CDR2 from the germline V gene are SGHRS and YFSETQ. Trimming removed 4 bases from V and 3 bases from J, with 16 bases in between. DNA of the CDR3: TGCGCCAGCAGCCCAGGACTTCGAGGAGACACTGAAGCTTTCTTT. Its translation is CASSPGLRGDTEAFF.

The chain is built from TRBV30 and TRBJ1-1; a weak D match, TRBD1 (6 bases). V was cut by 0 bases and J by 10 bases, with 15 bases left in between. This CDR3 has 13 amino acids. CDR1 and CDR2 (germline): GTSNPN, SVGIG (reference sequence). The CDR3 bases are TGTGCCTGGAGTGTTCTACAGGGAGGGGGAGCTTTCTTT. Encoded protein: CAWSVLQGGGAFF.

V and J are TRBV9 and TRBJ2-3, with 9 nucleotides matching TRBD2. Germline lookup yields CDR1 SGDLS and CDR2 YYNGEE. With V trimmed by 0 bases and J by 1 base, 3 bases remained unmatched. The CDR3 totals 16 residues. The CDR3 DNA reads as TGTGCCAGCAGCGTAGGGGTAGCGGGAGGCACAGATACGCAGTATTTT. It translates to CASSVGVAGGTDTQYF.